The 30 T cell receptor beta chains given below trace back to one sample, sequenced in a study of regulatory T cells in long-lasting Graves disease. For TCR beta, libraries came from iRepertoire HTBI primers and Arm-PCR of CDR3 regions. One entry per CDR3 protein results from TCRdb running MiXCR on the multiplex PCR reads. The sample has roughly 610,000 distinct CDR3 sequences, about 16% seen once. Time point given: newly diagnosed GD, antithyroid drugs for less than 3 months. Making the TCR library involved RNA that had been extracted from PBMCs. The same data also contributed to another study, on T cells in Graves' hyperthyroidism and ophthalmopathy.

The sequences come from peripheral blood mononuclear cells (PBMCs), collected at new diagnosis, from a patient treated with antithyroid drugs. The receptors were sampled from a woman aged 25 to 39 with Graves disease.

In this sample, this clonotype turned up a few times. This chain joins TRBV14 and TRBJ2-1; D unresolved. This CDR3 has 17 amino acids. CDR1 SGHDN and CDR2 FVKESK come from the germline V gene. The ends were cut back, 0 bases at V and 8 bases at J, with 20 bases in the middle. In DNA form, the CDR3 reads TGTGCCAGCAGCCAAGAGCGAATGGAGTACGTCAAACATGAGCAGTTCTTC. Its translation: CASSQERMEYVKHEQFF. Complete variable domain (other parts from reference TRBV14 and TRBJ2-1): EAGVTQFPSHSVIEKGQTVTLRCDPISGHDNLYWYRRVMGKEIKFLLHFVKESKQDESGMPNNRFLAERTGGTYSTLKVQPAELEDSGVYFCASSQERMEYVKHEQFFGPGTRLTVL.

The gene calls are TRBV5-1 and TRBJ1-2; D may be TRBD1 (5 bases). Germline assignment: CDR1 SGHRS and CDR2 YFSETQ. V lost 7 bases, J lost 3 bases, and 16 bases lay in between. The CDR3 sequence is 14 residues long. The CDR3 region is CASGTALRDYGYTF. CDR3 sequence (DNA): TGCGCCAGCGGGACGGCCCTAAGAGACTATGGCTACACCTTC.

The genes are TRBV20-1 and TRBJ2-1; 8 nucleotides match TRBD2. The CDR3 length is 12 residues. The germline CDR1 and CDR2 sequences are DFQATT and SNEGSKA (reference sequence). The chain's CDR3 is CRPSGSYNEQFF. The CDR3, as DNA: TGCAGACCTAGCGGGTCCTACAATGAGCAGTTCTTC.

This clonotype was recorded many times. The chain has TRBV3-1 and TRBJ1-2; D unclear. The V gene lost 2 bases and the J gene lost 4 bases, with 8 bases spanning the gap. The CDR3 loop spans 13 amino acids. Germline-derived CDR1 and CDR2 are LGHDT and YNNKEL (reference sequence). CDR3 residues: CASSQRALYGYTF. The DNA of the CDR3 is TGTGCCAGCAGCCAAAGGGCCCTCTATGGCTACACCTTC.

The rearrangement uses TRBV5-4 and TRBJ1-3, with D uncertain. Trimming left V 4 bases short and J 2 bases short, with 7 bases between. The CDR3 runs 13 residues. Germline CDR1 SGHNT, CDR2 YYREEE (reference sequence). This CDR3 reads CASSPNAGNTIYF. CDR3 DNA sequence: TGTGCCAGCAGCCCGAATGCTGGAAACACCATATATTTT.

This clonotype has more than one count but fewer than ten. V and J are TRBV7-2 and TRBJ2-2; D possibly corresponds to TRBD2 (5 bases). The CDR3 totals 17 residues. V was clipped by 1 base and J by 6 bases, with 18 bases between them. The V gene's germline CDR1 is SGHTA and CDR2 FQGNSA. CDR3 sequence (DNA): TGTGCCAGCAGCTTAGTTTCTAGCCAGATGGGTCCCGGGGAGCTGTTTTTT. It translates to CASSLVSSQMGPGELFF.

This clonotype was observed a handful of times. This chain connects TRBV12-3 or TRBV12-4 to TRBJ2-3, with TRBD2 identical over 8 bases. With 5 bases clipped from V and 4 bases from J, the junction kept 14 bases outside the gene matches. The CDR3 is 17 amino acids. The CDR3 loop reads CASSVLAVFTPADTQYF. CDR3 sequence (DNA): TGTGCCAGCAGTGTACTAGCGGTCTTCACACCCGCAGATACGCAGTATTTT.

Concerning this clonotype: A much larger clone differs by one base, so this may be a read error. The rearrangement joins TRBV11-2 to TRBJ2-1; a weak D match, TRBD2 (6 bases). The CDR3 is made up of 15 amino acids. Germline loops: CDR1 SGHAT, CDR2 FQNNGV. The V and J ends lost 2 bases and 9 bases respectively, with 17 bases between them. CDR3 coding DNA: TGTGCCAGCAGCTTACCCGGGGACTTTCACAGTGAGCAGTTCTTC. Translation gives CASSLPGDFHSEQFF.

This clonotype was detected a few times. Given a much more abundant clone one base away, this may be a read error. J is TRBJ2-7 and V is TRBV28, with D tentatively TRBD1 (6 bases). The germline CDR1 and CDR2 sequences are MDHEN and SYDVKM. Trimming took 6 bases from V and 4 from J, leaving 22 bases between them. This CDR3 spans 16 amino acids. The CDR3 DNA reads TGTGCCAGCAGCCCTGTAAGTAACCAGGGGAATTACGAGCAGTACTTC. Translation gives CASSPVSNQGNYEQYF.

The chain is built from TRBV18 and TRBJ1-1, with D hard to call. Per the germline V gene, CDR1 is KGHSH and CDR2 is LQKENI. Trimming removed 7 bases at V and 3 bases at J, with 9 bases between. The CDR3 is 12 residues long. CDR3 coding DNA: TGTGCCAGCTTCCGACCGGACACTGAAGCTTTCTTT. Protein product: CASFRPDTEAFF.

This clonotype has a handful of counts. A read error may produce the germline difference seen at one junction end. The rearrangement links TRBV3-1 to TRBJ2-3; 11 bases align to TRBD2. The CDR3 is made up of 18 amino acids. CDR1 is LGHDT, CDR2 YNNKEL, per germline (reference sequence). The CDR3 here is CASSFHTALAGDTDAQYF. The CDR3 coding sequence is TGTGCCAGCAGCTTCCATACCGCACTAGCGGGGGACACAGATGCGCAGTATTTT.

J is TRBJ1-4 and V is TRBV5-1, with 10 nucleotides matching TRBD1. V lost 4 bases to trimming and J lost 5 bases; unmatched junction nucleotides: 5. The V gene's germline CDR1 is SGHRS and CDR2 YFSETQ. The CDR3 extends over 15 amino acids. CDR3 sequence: CASSVDRGRNEKLFF. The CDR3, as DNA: TGCGCCAGCAGCGTGGACAGGGGGAGGAATGAAAAACTGTTTTTT.

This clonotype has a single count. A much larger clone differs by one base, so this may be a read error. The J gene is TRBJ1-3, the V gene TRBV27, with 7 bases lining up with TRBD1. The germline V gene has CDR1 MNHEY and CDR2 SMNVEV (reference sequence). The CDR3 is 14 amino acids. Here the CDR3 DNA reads TGTGCCCCGGGTGAGGGGGCGCCGCTAAACGCCATATATTTT. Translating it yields CAPGEGAPLNAIYF.

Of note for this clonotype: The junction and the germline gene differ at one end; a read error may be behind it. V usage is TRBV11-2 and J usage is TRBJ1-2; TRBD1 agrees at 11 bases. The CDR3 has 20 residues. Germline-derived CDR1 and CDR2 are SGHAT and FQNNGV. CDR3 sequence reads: CASSHSIFVGTGGPNYGYTF. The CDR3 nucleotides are TGCGCCAGCAGCCATTCAATCTTCGTAGGGACAGGGGGACCGAACTATGGCTACACCTTC.

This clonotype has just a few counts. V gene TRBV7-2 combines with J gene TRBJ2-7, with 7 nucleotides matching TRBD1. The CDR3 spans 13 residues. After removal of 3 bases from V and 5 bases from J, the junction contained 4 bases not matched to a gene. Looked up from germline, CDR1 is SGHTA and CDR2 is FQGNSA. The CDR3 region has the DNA TGTGCCAGCAGCTTGACAGGGAGTAACGAGCAGTACTTC. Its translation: CASSLTGSNEQYF. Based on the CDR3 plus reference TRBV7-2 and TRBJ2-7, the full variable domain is GAGVSQSPSNKVTEKGKDVELRCDPISGHTALYWYRQSLGQGLEFLIYFQGNSAPDKSGLPSDRFSAERTGGSVSTLTIQRTQQEDSAVYLCASSLTGSNEQYFGPGTRLTVT.

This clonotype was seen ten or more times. In DNA, the CDR3 is TGTGCCAGCAGCTTAACGCGACTAGCCCGGGGGGATGAGCAGTTCTTC. Translating gives CASSLTRLARGDEQFF. The chain recombines TRBV7-3 with TRBJ2-1, with TRBD2 identical over 7 bases. CDR1 is SGHTA and CDR2 is FQGTGA in the germline V gene. This CDR3 comprises 16 residues. V gave up 0 bases and J gave up 8 bases; unmatched junction bases: 10.

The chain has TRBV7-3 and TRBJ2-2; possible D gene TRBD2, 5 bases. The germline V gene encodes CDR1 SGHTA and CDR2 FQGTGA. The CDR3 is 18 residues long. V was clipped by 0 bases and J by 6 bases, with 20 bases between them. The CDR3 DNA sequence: TGTGCCAGCAGCTTAACGCGGGCCAGTCTGATTCAACCCGGGGAGCTGTTTTTT. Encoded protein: CASSLTRASLIQPGELFF. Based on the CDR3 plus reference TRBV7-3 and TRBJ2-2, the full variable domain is GAGVSQTPSNKVTEKGKYVELRCDPISGHTALYWYRQSLGQGPEFLIYFQGTGAADDSGLPNDRFFAVRPEGSVSTLKIQRTERGDSAVYLCASSLTRASLIQPGELFFGEGSRLTVL.

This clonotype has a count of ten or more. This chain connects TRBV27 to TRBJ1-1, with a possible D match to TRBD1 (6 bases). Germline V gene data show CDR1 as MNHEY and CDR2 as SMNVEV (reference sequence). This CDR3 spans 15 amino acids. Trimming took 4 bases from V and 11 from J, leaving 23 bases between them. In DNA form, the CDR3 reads TGTGCCAGCAGTTGGGACCGGACAGTCCAGCCCGGGGCTTTCTTT. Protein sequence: CASSWDRTVQPGAFF.

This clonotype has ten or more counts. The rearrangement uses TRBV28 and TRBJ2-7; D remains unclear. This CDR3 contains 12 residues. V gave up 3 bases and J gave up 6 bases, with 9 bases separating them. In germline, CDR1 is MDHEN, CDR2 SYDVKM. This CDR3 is CASSFRPTEQYF. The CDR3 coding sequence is TGTGCCAGCAGTTTCCGTCCCACCGAGCAGTACTTC.

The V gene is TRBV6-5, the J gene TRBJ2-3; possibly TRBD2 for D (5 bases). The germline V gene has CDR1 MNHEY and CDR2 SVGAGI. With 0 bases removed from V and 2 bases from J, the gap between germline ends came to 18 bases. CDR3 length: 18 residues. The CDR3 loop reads CASSYSLPRGLATDTQYF. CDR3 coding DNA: TGTGCCAGCAGTTACTCCCTCCCCCGAGGGCTAGCCACAGATACGCAGTATTTT.

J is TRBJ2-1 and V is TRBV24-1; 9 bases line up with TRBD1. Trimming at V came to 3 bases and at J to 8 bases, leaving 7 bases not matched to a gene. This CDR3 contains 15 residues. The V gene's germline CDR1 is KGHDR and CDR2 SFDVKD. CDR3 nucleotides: TGTGCCACCAGTGATGCCACAACAGGGGGCTATGAGCAGTTCTTC. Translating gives CATSDATTGGYEQFF.

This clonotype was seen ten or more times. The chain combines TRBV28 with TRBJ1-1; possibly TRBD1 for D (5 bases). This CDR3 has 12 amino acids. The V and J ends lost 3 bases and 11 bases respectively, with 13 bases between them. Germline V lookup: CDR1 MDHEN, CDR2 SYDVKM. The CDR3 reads CASSFVGRVAFF. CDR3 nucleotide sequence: TGTGCCAGCAGTTTCGTGGGGCGTGTGGCTTTCTTT.

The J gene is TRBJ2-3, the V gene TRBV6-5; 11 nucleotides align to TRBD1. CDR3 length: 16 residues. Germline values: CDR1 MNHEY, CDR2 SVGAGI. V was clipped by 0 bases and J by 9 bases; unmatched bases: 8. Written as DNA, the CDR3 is TGTGCCAGCAGTTACTCCCGGACAGGGGGCGGTCAAACGCAGTATTTT. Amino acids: CASSYSRTGGGQTQYF.

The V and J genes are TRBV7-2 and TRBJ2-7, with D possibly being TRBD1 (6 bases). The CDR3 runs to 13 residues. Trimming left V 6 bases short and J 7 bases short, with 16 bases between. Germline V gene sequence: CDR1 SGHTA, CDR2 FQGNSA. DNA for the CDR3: TGTGCCAGCAGGGGGACACCCTCGGGGGAGCAGTACTTC. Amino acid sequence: CASRGTPSGEQYF.

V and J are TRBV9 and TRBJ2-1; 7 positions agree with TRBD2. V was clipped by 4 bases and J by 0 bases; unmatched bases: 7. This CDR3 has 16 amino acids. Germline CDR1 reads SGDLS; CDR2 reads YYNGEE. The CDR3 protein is CASSRGGGSSYNEQFF. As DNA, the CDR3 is TGTGCCAGCAGCCGCGGAGGCGGGAGCTCCTACAATGAGCAGTTCTTC.

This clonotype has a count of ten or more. CDR3 in DNA: TGTGCCAGCATGACTAGCGGGAGGACGGATACGCAGTATTTT. This translates into CASMTSGRTDTQYF. The chain employs TRBV7-9 and TRBJ2-3; TRBD2 matches at 13 bases. Germline values: CDR1 SEHNR, CDR2 FQNEAQ (reference sequence). The V and J ends lost 7 bases and 6 bases, in that order; junction bases with no gene match: 4. This CDR3 has 14 residues.

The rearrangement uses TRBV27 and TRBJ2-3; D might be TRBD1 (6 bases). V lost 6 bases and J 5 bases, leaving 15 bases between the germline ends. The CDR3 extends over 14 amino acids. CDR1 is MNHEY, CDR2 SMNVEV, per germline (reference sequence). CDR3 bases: TGTGCCAGCAGACCACAGGGCTTGGGAGATACGCAGTATTTT. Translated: CASRPQGLGDTQYF.

CDR3 in amino acids: CASSLSGTGTEQYF. For the CDR3, the DNA is TGTGCCAGCAGTTTATCAGGGACAGGGACGGAGCAGTACTTC. V and J are TRBV27 and TRBJ2-7; 9 positions agree with TRBD1. Unmatched junction bases numbered 4, after V lost 0 bases and J lost 7 bases. The CDR3 has 14 residues. CDR1 is MNHEY and CDR2 is SMNVEV in the germline V gene (reference sequence).

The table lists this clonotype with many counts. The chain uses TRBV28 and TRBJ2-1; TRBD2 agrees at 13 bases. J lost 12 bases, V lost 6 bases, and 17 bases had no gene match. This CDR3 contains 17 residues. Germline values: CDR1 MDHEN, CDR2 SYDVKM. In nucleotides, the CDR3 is TGTGCCAGCAGACGACCCGGGACTAGCGGGACCTCGTACGGGCAGTTCTTC. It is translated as CASRRPGTSGTSYGQFF. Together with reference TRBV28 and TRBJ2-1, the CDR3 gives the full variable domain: DVKVTQSSRYLVKRTGEKVFLECVQDMDHENMFWYRQDPGLGLRLIYFSYDVKMKEKGDIPEGYSVSREKKERFSLILESASTNQTSMYLCASRRPGTSGTSYGQFFGPGTRLTVL.

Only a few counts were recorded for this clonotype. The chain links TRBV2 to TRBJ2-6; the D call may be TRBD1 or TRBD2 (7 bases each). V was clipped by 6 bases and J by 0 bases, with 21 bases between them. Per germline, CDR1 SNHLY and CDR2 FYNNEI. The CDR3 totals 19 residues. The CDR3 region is CASSFRSGGGVSGANVLTF. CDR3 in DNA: TGTGCCAGCAGCTTTAGGTCAGGGGGGGGAGTCTCTGGGGCCAACGTCCTGACTTTC.